These T cell receptor beta chains were read from a single sample in a study of blood T cell repertoires in COVID-19. The repertoire was sequenced with immunoSEQ multiplex PCR; TCRdb's copy has only in-frame clones and lacks some. The profile covers under 130,000 clones, with about 90% appearing a single time and 6.2% taken by the ten largest. The sequencing input was peripheral blood. The receptors were sampled from a human donor in a cohort sampled during active COVID-19. The CDR3 runs from the conserved cysteine through the conserved F or W. A D gene is named only where the DNA matches it firmly. Rows give clone size only sometimes, using once, few, many, or a class for an expanded clone.

v_gene,d_gene,abundance,j_gene,CDR3nt,CDR3aa
TRBV19,TRBD2,-,TRBJ2-1,TGTGCCAGTAGTATCCTAGCGGGAGGGGGAGAGCAGTTCTTC,CASSILAGGGEQFF
TRBV4-1,-,-,TRBJ1-4,TGCGCCAGCAGCCAAGATAGTGTCTTTTTGTCAACTAATGAAAAACTGTTTTTT,CASSQDSVFLSTNEKLFF
TRBV19,TRBD2,-,TRBJ2-3,TGTGCCAGTAGGGGACTAGCGACCGATACGCAGTATTTT,CASRGLATDTQYF
TRBV4-1,-,-,TRBJ1-2,TGCGCCAGCAGCCAAGAAGGCGGGGCTGGCTATGGCTACACCTTC,CASSQEGGAGYGYTF
TRBV7-9,TRBD2,-,TRBJ2-1,TGTGCCAGCAGCTTAGGTAGCGGGATTAAGTTTAGTGAGCAGTTCTTC,CASSLGSGIKFSEQFF
TRBV28,TRBD2,-,TRBJ2-1,TGTGCCAGCAGTTCTGGACTAGCTGCTTCCTACAATGAGCAGTTCTTC,CASSSGLAASYNEQFF
TRBV3-1/TRBV3-2,-,-,TRBJ2-5,TGTGCCAGCAGCCAACAGCGGCAAGAGACCCAGTACTTC,CASSQQRQETQYF
TRBV11-2,TRBD1,-,TRBJ2-7,TGTGCCAGCAGCTTCGGGACAGGGGGGAACGAGCAGTACTTC,CASSFGTGGNEQYF
TRBV5-1,TRBD1,-,TRBJ1-2,TGCGCCAGCTCAGAGGAGGGGGCTTATGGCTACACCTTC,CASSEEGAYGYTF
TRBV6-1,TRBD1,-,TRBJ1-2,TGTGCCAGCAGTGAAAGTCGGACAGGGGCCCTTGGCTACACCTTC,CASSESRTGALGYTF
TRBV7-8,-,-,TRBJ2-2,TGTGCCAGCAGCTTAGGTACACACACCGGGGAGCTGTTTTTT,CASSLGTHTGELFF
TRBV7-7,TRBD1,-,TRBJ2-1,TGTGCCAGCAGCTTGAGGATTGGTCGGGACAGGGGGCTCGATGAGCAGTTCTTC,CASSLRIGRDRGLDEQFF
TRBV30,TRBD1,-,TRBJ2-7,TGTGCCTGGAGTCGACGACAGGGAACGCAGTACTTC,CAWSRRQGTQYF
TRBV19,-,-,TRBJ1-5,TGTGCCAGTAGTATCCCAGGGTTGCTACAGCCCCAGCATTTT,CASSIPGLLQPQHF
TRBV6-5,TRBD2,-,TRBJ2-1,TGTGCCAGCAGTTACCTAGCGGTCTCCTACAATGAGCAGTTCTTC,CASSYLAVSYNEQFF
TRBV7-3,TRBD1,-,TRBJ2-7,TGTGCCAGCAGCCCGACAGGGTTAGGGCACGAGCAGTACTTC,CASSPTGLGHEQYF
TRBV30,TRBD2,few,TRBJ2-1,TGTGCCTGGACAAAGACTAGCGGGCCATGGGAGCAGTTCTTC,CAWTKTSGPWEQFF
TRBV29-1,-,-,TRBJ1-5,TGCAGCGTTGTGGAGGAGGTGGGTAATCAGCCCCAGCATTTT,CSVVEEVGNQPQHF
TRBV5-1,-,-,TRBJ2-7,TGCGCCAGCAGCTTACAGGGCCACGAGCAGTACTTC,CASSLQGHEQYF
TRBV7-6,-,-,TRBJ1-4,TGTGCCAGCAGCAGTCAGGAGGTGTATGAAAAACTGTTTTTT,CASSSQEVYEKLFF
TRBV5-5,TRBD1,-,TRBJ2-3,TGTGCCAGCAGCGGGACAGGCCACACAGATACGCAGTATTTT,CASSGTGHTDTQYF
TRBV28,-,once,TRBJ2-7,TGTGCCAGCAGTTGGGGCAGATACTACGAGCAGTACTTC,CASSWGRYYEQYF
TRBV7-6,TRBD2,-,TRBJ2-2,TGTGCCAGCAGCTCCCCCGCCGGGACTAGCGGGTTCCCCACCGGGGAGCTGTTTTTT,CASSSPAGTSGFPTGELFF
TRBV5-1,-,-,TRBJ1-2,TGCGCCAGCTCCCAGGGGAAGAACTATGGCTACACCTTC,CASSQGKNYGYTF
TRBV7-9,-,-,TRBJ2-4,TGTGCCAGCAGCTTAGATCGGGGTTTGTCCAAAAACATTCAGTACTTC,CASSLDRGLSKNIQYF
TRBV2,-,-,TRBJ2-7,TGTGCCAGCAGTGAAGGGCTTAGCGGTACCTACGAGCAGTACTTC,CASSEGLSGTYEQYF
TRBV7-9,TRBD1,-,TRBJ2-1,TGTGCCAGCAGCTTAATCCACCGGGACAGGGGCCACCATGAGCAGTTCTTC,CASSLIHRDRGHHEQFF
TRBV5-1,-,-,TRBJ2-2,TGCGCCAGCAGCCCACAGGGGAACACCGGGGAGCTGTTTTTT,CASSPQGNTGELFF
TRBV5-1,TRBD2,-,TRBJ2-7,TGCGCCAGCACCCTTAGCGGGAGGGCCCCGAACGAGCAGTACTTC,CASTLSGRAPNEQYF
TRBV11-1,TRBD2,-,TRBJ2-7,TGTGCCAGCAGCTTAGAGAGTAGCGGGTCCTACGAGCAGTACTTC,CASSLESSGSYEQYF
TRBV7-6,-,few,TRBJ1-5,TGTGCCAGCAGCCCAGATGGGAGGGGAGGCAATCAGCCCCAGCATTTT,CASSPDGRGGNQPQHF
TRBV3-1/TRBV3-2,-,-,TRBJ2-1,TGTGCCAGCAGCCACCGGGACTCTAACAATGAGCAGTTCTTC,CASSHRDSNNEQFF
TRBV5-1,-,-,TRBJ1-2,TGCGCCAGCAGCCGCTACTCCGCTCAGGGTAACTATGGCTACACCTTC,CASSRYSAQGNYGYTF
TRBV5-6,TRBD1,-,TRBJ1-2,TGTGCCAGCAGTTGGGACAGGGGTTGGGATGGCTACACCTTC,CASSWDRGWDGYTF
TRBV7-3,-,-,TRBJ1-1,TGTGCCAGCAGCCCAGGGATGAAGGGCGCTGAAGCTTTCTTT,CASSPGMKGAEAFF
TRBV3-1/TRBV3-2,-,-,TRBJ1-5,TGTGCCAGCAGCCAAGGTCCAGGGGAGTTGGGTCAGCCCCAGCATTTT,CASSQGPGELGQPQHF
TRBV28,TRBD1,few,TRBJ1-1,TGTGCCAGCAGCCCAACGGGACAGGGATCTTGGACTGAAGCTTTCTTT,CASSPTGQGSWTEAFF
TRBV30,-,-,TRBJ1-6,TGTGCCTGGAGTGTTGGTGCGAATTCACCCCTCCACTTT,CAWSVGANSPLHF
TRBV28,-,-,TRBJ2-7,TGTGCCAGCAGTCCGGCGGTGGTTCACGAGCAGTACTTC,CASSPAVVHEQYF
TRBV6-5,-,-,TRBJ2-5,TGTGCCAGCAGCGTGGGGACTTTCGAAGAGACCCAGTACTTC,CASSVGTFEETQYF
TRBV24-1,TRBD2,-,TRBJ2-7,TGTGCCACCAGTGATTCGACTAGCGGGAGCTTCCACGAGCAGTACTTC,CATSDSTSGSFHEQYF
TRBV28,TRBD1,few,TRBJ2-7,TGTGCCAGCAGTTTACACAGGGGAAGCTCCTACGAGCAGTACTTC,CASSLHRGSSYEQYF
TRBV30,-,-,TRBJ1-5,TGTGCCTGGAGGGGGCCGGCTAACAATCAGCCCCAGCATTTT,CAWRGPANNQPQHF
TRBV18,-,-,TRBJ2-5,TGTGCCAGCCTATCAGGCGTTCGGGAGACCCAGTACTTC,CASLSGVRETQYF
TRBV2,TRBD2,once,TRBJ2-5,TGTGCCAGCAGCCTTTCGGCTAGCGGGCAAGAGACCCAGTACTTC,CASSLSASGQETQYF
TRBV23-1,-,-,TRBJ2-7,TGCGCCAGCAGTCAAAAAAGGACAGCCTACGAGCAGTACTTC,CASSQKRTAYEQYF
TRBV30,-,-,TRBJ2-2,TGTGCCTGGAGTGTATCCCTAGGTCCCGGGGAGCTGTTTTTT,CAWSVSLGPGELFF
TRBV27,-,-,TRBJ2-7,TGTGCCAGCAGTTTATCGAGTGGGGGAGGCTACGAGCAGTACTTC,CASSLSSGGGYEQYF
TRBV15,TRBD1,-,TRBJ2-7,TGTGCCACCAGCAGGGATCCGGGACAGGGGCTTTTACAGTACTTC,CATSRDPGQGLLQYF
TRBV6-6,-,-,TRBJ2-7,TGTGCCAGCAGTTATGACCCCGTGGCGGGTTGGAACGAGCAGTACTTC,CASSYDPVAGWNEQYF
TRBV27,TRBD2,-,TRBJ2-1,TGTGCCAGCAGTTCCTACCCGGGACAGATAACTAGCGGGGGCTACAATGAGCAGTTCTTC,CASSSYPGQITSGGYNEQFF
TRBV6-2/TRBV6-3,-,once,TRBJ1-1,TGTGCCAGCAGTTACTCAAATAGGGGGAACACTGAAGCTTTCTTT,CASSYSNRGNTEAFF
TRBV7-2,TRBD1,-,TRBJ1-1,TGTGCCAGCAGTTACTCCGGACAGGGTGGGGATGAAGCTTTCTTT,CASSYSGQGGDEAFF
TRBV28,TRBD1,few,TRBJ1-2,TGTGCCAGCAGTTTAATCCAGGGGGCGTCCCTCTTC,CASSLIQGASLF